These 8 T cell receptor beta chains were all obtained from the same sample, sequenced in a study of identifying expanded T cells in peripheral blood. Clones were sequenced by immunoSEQ multiplex PCR, and TCRdb holds only the in-frame ones, with some missing. The sample shows about 86,000 clones, around 84% of them seen only once. Input material: blood. The receptors come from a person aged 18 to 70 in good health.

This sequence joins TRBV7-2 and TRBJ2-2; D remains ambiguous. Trimming cost V 5 bases and J 3 bases, with 4 bases left between them. This CDR3 is 12 amino acids long. The germline CDR1 and CDR2 sequences are SGHTA and FQGNSA. CDR3 sequence: CASSTYTGELFF. The CDR3 DNA reads as TGTGCCAGCAGCACCTACACCGGGGAGCTGTTTTTT.

The chain combines TRBV5-1 with TRBJ1-3; possibly TRBD1 for D (5 bases). The V and J ends lost 3 bases and 0 bases respectively, with 7 bases between them. This CDR3 spans 14 amino acids. Looked up from germline, CDR1 is SGHRS and CDR2 is YFSETQ. The CDR3 region has the DNA TGCGCCAGCAGCTCACAGGCCTCTGGAAACACCATATATTTT. The encoded protein is CASSSQASGNTIYF.

The genes are TRBV12-5 and TRBJ2-1; no clear D gene. Trimming pared 5 bases from V and 4 bases from J, leaving 15 bases between. The CDR3 totals 15 residues. CDR1 LGHNT and CDR2 FRNRAP come from the germline V gene. In DNA form, the CDR3 reads TGTGCTAGTGGTCCCCCCGACCTAGTTTACAATGAGCAGTTCTTC. Protein sequence: CASGPPDLVYNEQFF.

The chain combines TRBV11-2 with TRBJ2-1; D might be TRBD1 or TRBD2, each matching 5 bases. V gave up 2 bases and J gave up 8 bases, with 25 bases separating them. The CDR3 covers 18 residues. Germline V gene data show CDR1 as SGHAT and CDR2 as FQNNGV. This CDR3 is CASSLIFAAREGSDEQFF. The CDR3, as DNA: TGTGCCAGCAGCTTAATTTTCGCCGCGCGAGAGGGGTCGGATGAGCAGTTCTTC.

V gene TRBV5-4 combines with J gene TRBJ2-3, with D tentatively TRBD1 (5 bases). The CDR3 is 16 amino acids. Germline CDR1 and CDR2: SGHNT and YYREEE (reference sequence). V was pared by 2 bases and J by 0 bases, with 13 bases between. CDR3 coding DNA: TGTGCCAGCAGCTTCCTGACAGCTACTAGCACAGATACGCAGTATTTT. It encodes CASSFLTATSTDTQYF.

CDR3 nucleotide sequence: TGTGCCAGCAGTCCTTGGGACAGCCCTTTTAATCGCTACACCTTC. Encoded protein: CASSPWDSPFNRYTF. The chain joins TRBV6-5 to TRBJ1-2; TRBD1 matches at 7 bases. CDR3 size: 15 residues. The ends lost 5 bases at V and 9 bases at J; junction bases unmatched: 15. Germline values: CDR1 MNHEY, CDR2 SVGAGI.

This sequence joins TRBV5-5 and TRBJ1-2, with 7 nucleotides matching TRBD1. Germline CDR1 SGHKS, CDR2 YYEKEE (reference sequence). The CDR3 loop spans 15 amino acids. Trimming at V came to 1 base and at J to 4 bases, leaving 7 bases not matched to a gene. The CDR3 nucleotides are TGTGCCAGCAGCTTGAGGCCAGGGACAGTCTATGGCTACACCTTC. Translated: CASSLRPGTVYGYTF.

The chain recombines TRBV7-2 with TRBJ1-1, with D possibly being TRBD1 (5 bases). CDR3 length equals 13 residues. The ends were cut back, 3 bases at V and 8 bases at J, with 13 bases in the middle. Germline assignment: CDR1 SGHTA and CDR2 FQGNSA. DNA for the CDR3: TGTGCCAGCAGCTTTTCATGGCAGGGCGAAGCTTTCTTT. Translation gives CASSFSWQGEAFF.